This T cell receptor (beta chain) was recorded in a study of blood T cell repertoires in COVID-19. The Seattle site enrolled patients during active infection and followed them longitudinally. Germline trimming cut 1 base from V and 5 bases from J; bases unmatched to any gene: 3. The CDR3 totals 15 residues. Germline loops: CDR1 SGHKS, CDR2 YYEKEE (reference sequence). Libraries were prepared by immunoSEQ multiplex PCR; TCRdb keeps only in-frame clonotypes and omits some of them. Of 310,000 or so clones in the sample, 87% are singletons; the top ten hold 7.5% to 10%. The sample was peripheral blood. The TCR was taken from a man aged 25 to 40 with COVID-19, enrolled during active disease. The chain has TRBV5-5 and TRBJ2-5; 12 bases are shared with TRBD2. The CDR3 reads CASSLRLAGVETQYF. The CDR3 bases are TGTGCCAGCAGCTTGCGACTAGCGGGAGTGGAGACCCAGTACTTC.